Shown below are 8 T cell receptor beta chains from a single sample sequenced in a study of T cell repertoires in ileal Crohn's disease. TCRdb's table, derived via immunoSEQ multiplex PCR, lists solely in-frame clones and lacks some. The data hold some 12,000 clones, with around 72% observed a single time. Time point defined: neoterminal ileum biopsy at postoperative endoscopy, about 6 months after surgery. Material for sequencing was ileal tissue. These TCRs come from an adult with Crohn's disease.

This clone is a singleton in its sample. This chain links TRBV4-1 with TRBJ1-5; the D gene is possibly TRBD1 (6 bases). Looked up from germline, CDR1 is MGHRA and CDR2 is YSYEKL. Between the trimmed V and J ends, which lost 3 bases and 1 base, there was a span of 10 bases. This CDR3 is built from 15 residues. As DNA, the CDR3 is TGCGCCAGCAGCCAGGATACAGGGAGCAATCAGCCCCAGCATTTT. It codes for CASSQDTGSNQPQHF.

J is TRBJ2-7 and V is TRBV5-5; the match to TRBD1 covers 10 bases. This CDR3 has 17 residues. Looked up from germline, CDR1 is SGHKS and CDR2 is YYEKEE (reference sequence). Trimming cost V 0 bases and J 7 bases; bases outside gene matches: 13. Here the CDR3 reads CASSLGPAPGQGVEQYF. CDR3 in DNA: TGTGCCAGCAGCTTGGGACCGGCTCCAGGACAGGGGGTAGAGCAGTACTTC.

The rearrangement links TRBV6-5 to TRBJ2-3, with 7 bases matching TRBD1. This CDR3 has 15 residues. Germline values: CDR1 MNHEY, CDR2 SVGAGI. The V gene end was trimmed by 5 bases and the J gene end by 0 bases; junction bases not matched to a gene: 5. The CDR3 sequence is CASSGRTGSTDTQYF. The CDR3 region has the DNA TGTGCCAGCAGTGGACGGACAGGTAGCACAGATACGCAGTATTTT.

The gene calls are TRBV5-4 and TRBJ2-3, with TRBD1 identical over 9 bases. The CDR3 length is 14 residues. The trim removed 3 bases at V and 4 bases at J, leaving 3 bases unmatched. Germline loops: CDR1 SGHNT, CDR2 YYREEE (reference sequence). The CDR3: CASSWGQGPDTQYF. CDR3 DNA: TGTGCCAGCAGCTGGGGACAGGGCCCAGATACGCAGTATTTT.

To note about this clone: This specimen includes other DNA sequences encoding the same CDR3. The CDR3 loop is CASSLDPSSYEQYF. The DNA of the CDR3 is TGCGCCAGCAGCTTGGATCCCAGCTCCTACGAGCAGTACTTC. This sequence joins TRBV5-1 and TRBJ2-7; D is ambiguous. Germline V gene data show CDR1 as SGHRS and CDR2 as YFSETQ. This CDR3 is 14 amino acids long. Trimming stripped 0 bases from V and 0 bases from J, with 7 bases between.

The chain is built from TRBV27 and TRBJ2-7, with 8 bases aligning to TRBD1. The CDR3 has 15 amino acids. In germline, CDR1 is MNHEY, CDR2 SMNVEV (reference sequence). With 4 bases clipped from V and 3 bases from J, the junction kept 8 bases outside the gene matches. Here the CDR3 reads CASSSLTGVGYEQYF. Written as DNA, the CDR3 is TGTGCCAGCAGTTCACTGACAGGGGTGGGCTACGAGCAGTACTTC.

The chain combines TRBV7-2 with TRBJ2-3, with 11 bases that match TRBD2. The CDR3 covers 16 residues. After removal of 4 bases from V and 3 bases from J, the junction contained 6 bases not matched to a gene. CDR1 and CDR2 (germline): SGHTA, FQGNSA. The DNA of the CDR3 is TGTGCCAGCAGCTCTCTAGCGGGGGGCGGGACAGATACGCAGTATTTT. Translated, it gives CASSSLAGGGTDTQYF.

The J gene is TRBJ2-7, the V gene TRBV11-2; 8 nucleotides agree with TRBD1. CDR1 SGHAT and CDR2 FQNNGV come from the germline V gene. V lost 5 bases to trimming and J lost 1 base; unmatched junction nucleotides: 7. The CDR3 contains 15 residues. The CDR3 sequence is CASSDPGQASYEQYF. As DNA, the CDR3 is TGTGCCAGCAGCGACCCGGGACAGGCATCCTACGAGCAGTACTTC.